These 9 T cell receptor beta chains share one sample of origin, sequenced in a study of CD8 T cells in Susac syndrome. RNA in amounts of roughly 0.5 to 1 ug was reverse transcribed with random hexamers. TCRdb recomputed calls from the immunoSEQ multiplex PCR reads with MiXCR, one row per CDR3 protein. The table records some 240,000 distinct CDR3 sequences, 90% to 97% of them present only once. The sample consisted of CD4+ T cells from PBMCs. All receptors derive from a human donor with Susac syndrome.

The chain carries TRBV7-2 and TRBJ2-7, with unresolved D. V lost 3 bases and J 2 bases, leaving 11 bases between the germline ends. Per the germline V gene, CDR1 is SGHTA and CDR2 is FQGNSA. The CDR3 has 14 residues. The CDR3 DNA follows: TGTGCCAGCAGCTTGAGGACCCCAACCTACGAGCAGTACTTC. It specifies CASSLRTPTYEQYF.

The J gene is TRBJ2-7, the V gene TRBV6-5; D is undetermined. Trimming took off 8 bases at V and 2 bases at J, with 13 bases between the two ends. CDR1 is MNHEY and CDR2 is SVGAGI in the germline V gene. The CDR3 is 13 amino acids. The CDR3 DNA sequence: TGTGCCAGCGGGTCACCGACAACCTACGAGCAGTACTTC. As protein: CASGSPTTYEQYF.

This clonotype was counted a single time. The chain employs TRBV12-3 or TRBV12-4 and TRBJ2-7; TRBD1 matches at 10 bases. This CDR3 comprises 15 residues. Trimming took 6 bases from V and 4 from J; bases not matched to a gene: 9. As DNA, the CDR3 is TGTGCCAGCAGCCCCATGGGGGGACAGGGGTACGAGCAGTACTTC. Translating it yields CASSPMGGQGYEQYF.

The chain recombines TRBV12-3 or TRBV12-4 with TRBJ2-1; no reliable D call. TRBJ2-7 explains the end of the DNA better; the J call may be wrong. This CDR3 has 13 residues. This chain's CDR3 is CASSSEDPREQYF. The CDR3 nucleotides are TGTGCCAGCAGTTCAGAGGACCCGAGGGAGCAGTACTTC.

The rearrangement joins TRBV24-1 to TRBJ2-5; a possible D gene is TRBD2 (5 bases). Trimming shortened V by 3 bases and J by 2 bases, and 15 bases separated the two germline ends. There are 16 residues in the CDR3. Germline V gene lookup returns CDR1 KGHDR and CDR2 SFDVKD. DNA for the CDR3: TGTGCCACCAGTGATCTAAGGACTTCGAGGCAAGAGACCCAGTACTTC. Protein: CATSDLRTSRQETQYF.

The gene calls are TRBV27 and TRBJ2-1; maybe TRBD2 (7 bases). V lost 5 bases to trimming and J lost 2 bases, with 13 bases between them. There are 15 residues in the CDR3. Germline V CDR1 and CDR2: MNHEY, SMNVEV (reference sequence). CDR3 amino acids: CASSGGEGAYNEQFF. CDR3 bases: TGTGCCAGCAGTGGGGGGGAGGGGGCCTACAATGAGCAGTTCTTC.

This chain links TRBV9 with TRBJ2-1, with TRBD2 matching over 14 bases. The CDR3 spans 16 residues. J was trimmed by 6 bases and V by 2 bases; bases with no gene match: 4. Germline V gives CDR1 SGDLS, CDR2 YYNGEE. The CDR3 coding sequence is TGTGCCAGCAGCGTGGGACTAGCGGGAGTCGGCAATGAGCAGTTCTTC. Translated, it gives CASSVGLAGVGNEQFF.

V is TRBV5-1 and J is TRBJ2-1; perhaps D is TRBD1 or TRBD2 (5 bases each). The CDR3 has 18 amino acids. CDR1 and CDR2 (germline): SGHRS, YFSETQ. The V end was cut by 0 bases, the J end by 0 bases, with 16 bases between. The CDR3 spells CASSLVGQRGSSYNEQFF. CDR3 coding DNA: TGCGCCAGCAGCTTGGTGGGGCAGAGGGGTAGCTCCTACAATGAGCAGTTCTTC.

Only one count was recorded for this clonotype. This rearrangement joins TRBV29-1 to TRBJ2-1; D is unclear. The V end was cut by 3 bases, the J end by 3 bases, with 9 bases between. This CDR3 has 13 residues. The germline V gene has CDR1 SQVTM and CDR2 ANQGSEA. DNA for the CDR3: TGCAGCGTTGATGAGAAAAACTACAATGAGCAGTTCTTC. Translating gives CSVDEKNYNEQFF.